This TCR beta chain came from a study of metastatic and nonmetastatic thyroid tumors. Study information: The comparison covered peripheral blood and tumor or nodule tissue in malignant and benign thyroid patients.

Authors' methods: What underpinned the distant-metastasis classifier for papillary thyroid cancer was the set of CDR3 differences across clinicopathological groups. TCRdb reanalyzed the PCR reads via MiXCR. Clone size and V and J calls follow TCRdb, not the original study. The table has about 5,600 clones, 30% to 35% seen once; the top ten hold about 18%. Patients were all untreated before their thyroid surgery. Trimming cost V 3 bases and J 4 bases; bases outside gene matches: 3. CDR3 size: 14 residues. Germline assignment: CDR1 SGHRS and CDR2 YFSETQ. The V and J genes are TRBV5-1 and TRBJ2-3; 9 nucleotides match TRBD1. Source material: adjacent normal tissue. This receptor was obtained from a female donor with papillary thyroid cancer or a benign thyroid nodule (not recorded which). Some clones in this sample may be carry-over from other donors' samples. This CDR3 is CASSWDRAPDTQYF. CDR3 in DNA: TGCGCCAGCAGCTGGGACAGGGCCCCAGATACGCAGTATTTT.